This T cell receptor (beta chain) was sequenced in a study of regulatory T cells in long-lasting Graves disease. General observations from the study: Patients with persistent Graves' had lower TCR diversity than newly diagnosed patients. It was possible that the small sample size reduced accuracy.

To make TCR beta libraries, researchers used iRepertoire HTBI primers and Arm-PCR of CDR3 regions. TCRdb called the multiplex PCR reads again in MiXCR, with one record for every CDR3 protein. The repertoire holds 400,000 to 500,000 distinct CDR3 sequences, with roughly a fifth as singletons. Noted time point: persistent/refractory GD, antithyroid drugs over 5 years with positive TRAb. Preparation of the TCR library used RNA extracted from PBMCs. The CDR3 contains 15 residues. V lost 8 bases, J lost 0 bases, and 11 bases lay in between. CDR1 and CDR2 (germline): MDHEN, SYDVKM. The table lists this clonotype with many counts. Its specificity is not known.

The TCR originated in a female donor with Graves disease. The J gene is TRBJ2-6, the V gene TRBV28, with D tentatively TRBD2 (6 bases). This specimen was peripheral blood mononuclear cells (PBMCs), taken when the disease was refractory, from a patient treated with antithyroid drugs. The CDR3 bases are TGTGCCAGCCGGGACTTGATCTCTGGGGCCAACGTCCTGACTTTC. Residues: CASRDLISGANVLTF.